These 8 T cell receptor beta chains originate from one sample sequenced in a study of blood T cell repertoires in COVID-19. TCRdb's copy holds only in-frame clones and misses some; the assay was immunoSEQ multiplex PCR. Here the sample spans around 60,000 clones, 90% being singletons. Specimen: peripheral blood. Receptors were obtained from a man in his fifties or sixties with active COVID-19.

The V call is TRBV18, the J call TRBJ2-2, with D unresolved. The ends were cut back, 1 base at V and 4 bases at J, with 4 bases in the middle. The CDR3 contains 13 residues. Germline loops: CDR1 KGHSH, CDR2 LQKENI. CDR3: CASSPLVTGELFF. The CDR3 DNA is TGTGCCAGCTCACCACTAGTCACCGGGGAGCTGTTTTTT.

This rearrangement joins TRBV7-6 to TRBJ2-3; D is unresolved. CDR3 size: 15 residues. Germline CDR1 SGHVS, CDR2 FNYEAQ. V lost 5 bases to trimming and J lost 5 bases, with 17 bases between them. In DNA form, the CDR3 reads TGTGCCAGCAGCGTACTCTCCGCTAGAGAAGATACGCAGTATTTT. It encodes CASSVLSAREDTQYF.

This chain joins TRBV4-2 and TRBJ2-2; D is undetermined. The CDR3 runs 16 residues. Trimming shortened V by 0 bases and J by 6 bases, and 14 bases separated the two germline ends. Germline V CDR1 and CDR2: LGHNA, YNFKEQ. The DNA for the CDR3 is TGTGCCAGCAGCCAAGATACCCCCAGTGGTCCCGGGGAGCTGTTTTTT. Translation gives CASSQDTPSGPGELFF.

The gene calls are TRBV9 and TRBJ2-3, with 10 bases that match TRBD2. With 2 bases clipped from V and 14 bases from J, the junction kept 14 bases outside the gene matches. Germline CDR1 is SGDLS and CDR2 is YYNGEE. The CDR3 sequence is 15 residues long. The CDR3 DNA reads TGTGCCAGCAGCGTCGACGGGACTAGCGATCGGAAACCGTATTTT. Amino acids: CASSVDGTSDRKPYF.

This chain joins TRBV29-1 and TRBJ2-4, with D perhaps TRBD2 (5 bases). The germline V and J ends were trimmed by 7 bases and 1 base, with 11 bases remaining between them. CDR1 SQVTM and CDR2 ANQGSEA come from the germline V gene. This CDR3 has 13 residues. The CDR3 DNA sequence: TGCAGCGCGCGTCCTAGCGCCAAAAACATTCAGTACTTC. Translating it yields CSARPSAKNIQYF.

This chain joins TRBV6-4 and TRBJ1-5; 8 nucleotides match TRBD1. The junction had 8 bases not matched to a gene; V was cut back by 6 bases and J by 7 bases. Germline values: CDR1 MRHNA, CDR2 SNTAGT. This CDR3 region has 14 residues. CDR3 sequence reads: CASRPGQVDQPQHF. CDR3 bases: TGTGCCAGCAGGCCGGGACAGGTGGACCAGCCCCAGCATTTT.

The CDR3 reads CASNPTGGYTEAFF. The CDR3 coding sequence is TGTGCCAGCAACCCGACAGGGGGCTACACTGAAGCTTTCTTT. This chain links TRBV2 with TRBJ1-1; TRBD1 matches 10 bases. CDR3 length: 14 amino acids. Germline CDR1 reads SNHLY; CDR2 reads FYNNEI. Trimming removed 7 bases from V and 3 bases from J; junction bases left unmatched: 5.

This chain connects TRBV2 to TRBJ1-2; 7 bases are shared with TRBD1. Germline CDR1 reads SNHLY; CDR2 reads FYNNEI. The V and J ends lost 6 bases and 10 bases, in that order; junction bases with no gene match: 11. The CDR3 extends over 13 amino acids. This CDR3 is CASREQGVNLYTF. The CDR3 region has the DNA TGTGCCAGCAGAGAGCAGGGGGTTAATCTCTACACCTTC.